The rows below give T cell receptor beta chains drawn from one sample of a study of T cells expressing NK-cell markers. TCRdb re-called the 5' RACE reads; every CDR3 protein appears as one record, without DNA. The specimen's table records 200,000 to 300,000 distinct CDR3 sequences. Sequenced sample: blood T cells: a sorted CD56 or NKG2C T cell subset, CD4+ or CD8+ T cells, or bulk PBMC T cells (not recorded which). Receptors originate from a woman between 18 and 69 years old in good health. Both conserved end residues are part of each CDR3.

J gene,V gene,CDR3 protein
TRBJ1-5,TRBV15,CATSMDRQPQHF
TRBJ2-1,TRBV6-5,CASRSAGITLHEQFF
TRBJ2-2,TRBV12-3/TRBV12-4,CASSFGGAGTGELFF
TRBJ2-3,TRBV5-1,CASSPTGFDTDTQYF
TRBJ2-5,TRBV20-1,CSARLGLLQETQYF
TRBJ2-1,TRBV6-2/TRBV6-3,CASSYPDSASYNEQFF
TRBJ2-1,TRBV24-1,CATTGLAANEQFF
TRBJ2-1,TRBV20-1,CSARGPASGRVYEQFF
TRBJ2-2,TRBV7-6,CTSSLARTGELFF
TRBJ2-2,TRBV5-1,CASSPSGPLAGELFF
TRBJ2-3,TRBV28,CASSFQSGRASDTQYF
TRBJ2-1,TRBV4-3,CASSHVQVAGNNEQFF
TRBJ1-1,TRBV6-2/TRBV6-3,CASTKGKSVGPEAFF
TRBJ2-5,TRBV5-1,CASSFYGQAAQETQYF
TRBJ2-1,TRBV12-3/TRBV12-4,CASSSRTSGRSFSSYNEQFF
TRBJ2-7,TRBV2,CATGHRKTSYEQYF
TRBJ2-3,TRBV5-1,CASSLLAGEDTQYF
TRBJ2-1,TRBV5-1,CASSLGDRANEQFF
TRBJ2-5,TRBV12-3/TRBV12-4,CASTLAGGPETQYF
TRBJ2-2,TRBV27,CASSFRWTGNTGELFF
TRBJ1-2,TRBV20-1,CSATRDRGNGYTF
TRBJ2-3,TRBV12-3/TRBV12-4,CASRSLAGANTQYF
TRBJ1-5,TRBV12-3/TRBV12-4,CASTLWRKINQPQHF
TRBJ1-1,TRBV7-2,CASSLVPRGDDTEAFF
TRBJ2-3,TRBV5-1,CASSEGLSTDTQYF
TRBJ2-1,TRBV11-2,CASSLDRGDEQFF
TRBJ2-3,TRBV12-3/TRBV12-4,CASSSRPGLAPDTQYF
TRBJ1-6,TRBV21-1,CASTTGGSYNSPLHF
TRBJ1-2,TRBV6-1,CASSEQGDGYTF
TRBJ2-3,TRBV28,CASSRGGPSTDTQYF
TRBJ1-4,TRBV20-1,CSARRDGNEKLFF
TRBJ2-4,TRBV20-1,CSYGTGKNIQYF
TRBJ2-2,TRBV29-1,CSVTGTENTGELFF
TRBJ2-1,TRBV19,CASRGQSTNEQFF
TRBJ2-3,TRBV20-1,CSASQPRASKDTQYF
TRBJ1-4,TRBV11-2,CASSWGMVDEKLFF
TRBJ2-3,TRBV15,CATSSHNTQYF
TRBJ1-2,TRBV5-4,CASSLDRKEGGYTF
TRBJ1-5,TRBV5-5,CASSLGGKQPQHF
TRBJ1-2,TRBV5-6,CASSKDRGEDTF
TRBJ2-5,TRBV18,CASSPPGQMGTQYF
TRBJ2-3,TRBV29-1,CSVEGTSGGNGDTQYF
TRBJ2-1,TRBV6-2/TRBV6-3,CASSPPDTVYNEQFF